This is a list of T cell receptor beta chains from one sample in a study of blood T cell repertoires in COVID-19. Repertoires were generated with immunoSEQ multiplex PCR, while TCRdb's copy carries only in-frame clones and drops some. The table has over 100,000 clones, 83% seen once. Source material: peripheral blood. Receptor source: a woman aged 60 to 75 with acute or convalescent COVID-19. CDR3s include the opening cysteine and the closing phenylalanine or tryptophan. D genes are given only for firm matches. For some rows the clone size is stated as once, few or many, or as a class when expanded; others skip it.

V gene	D gene	clone size	J gene	CDR3 DNA	CDR3 protein
TRBV9	.	once	TRBJ1-2	TGTGCCAGCAGCGTAGCGCCGGGGTCTAACTATGGCTACACCTTC	CASSVAPGSNYGYTF
TRBV11-2	TRBD2	.	TRBJ2-2	TGTGCCAGCAGCTCCCAGCGGGAGAACACCGGGGAGCTGTTTTTT	CASSSQRENTGELFF
TRBV18	.	.	TRBJ2-3	TGTGCCAGCTCACCAAGTCAGGGCAGCGATACGCAGTATTTT	CASSPSQGSDTQYF
TRBV28	.	once	TRBJ1-5	TGTGCCAGCAGGGAGGGCGCGGGTCAGCCCCAGCATTTT	CASREGAGQPQHF
TRBV3-1/TRBV3-2	.	.	TRBJ1-2	TGTGCCAGCAGCGGCGGGGGCCGTGGCTACACCTTC	CASSGGGRGYTF
TRBV25-1	.	.	TRBJ2-1	TGTGCCAGCAGTGAATCGTGGTCGGGTGAGCAGTTCTTC	CASSESWSGEQFF
TRBV25-1	.	.	TRBJ2-2	TGTGCCAGCCTCAGGGCCGGGGAGCTGTTTTTT	CASLRAGELFF
TRBV2	.	.	TRBJ2-1	TGTGCCAGCAGTGAGTTAGGGGTGCCGACCACCCCCCGAGAGCAGTTCTTC	CASSELGVPTTPREQFF
TRBV5-1	.	.	TRBJ2-7	TGCGCCAGCAGCTCCGGACAGCCTGGGGTCGAGCAGTACTTC	CASSSGQPGVEQYF
TRBV27	.	.	TRBJ1-2	TGTGCCAGCAGCCTAACGGTGTCATATGGCTACACCTTC	CASSLTVSYGYTF
TRBV5-6	TRBD1	few	TRBJ1-5	TGTGCCAGCAGCTGGGGACAGGGAAGCAATCAGCCCCAGCATTTT	CASSWGQGSNQPQHF
TRBV19	TRBD1	once	TRBJ1-2	TGTGCCAGTAGTATACGGTTGGGACAGGCCGACTCAGGTGGCTACACCTTC	CASSIRLGQADSGGYTF
TRBV7-9	.	.	TRBJ2-3	TGTGCCAGCAGCCCAGGCCCCGGGACTAGCACAGATACGCAGTATTTT	CASSPGPGTSTDTQYF
TRBV28	TRBD1	.	TRBJ1-2	TGTGCCAGCAGTCGGGACAGCTCCTATGGCTACACCTTC	CASSRDSSYGYTF
TRBV29-1	.	.	TRBJ2-7	TGCAGCGTGCTTTTCACCCGGGGGGCTGCCTACGAGCAGTACTTC	CSVLFTRGAAYEQYF
TRBV11-2	TRBD2	.	TRBJ2-1	TGTGCCAGCAGCTTAGACGTGACTAGCGGGAGTGGCAATGAGCAGTTCTTC	CASSLDVTSGSGNEQFF
TRBV21-1	.	.	TRBJ2-3	TGTGCCAGCAGCAAAGTTCTTGGGACTAGGTCGCAGTATTTT	CASSKVLGTRSQYF
TRBV19	.	once	TRBJ1-3	TGTGCCAGTACTAATAGTGTAGGAAACACCATATATTTT	CASTNSVGNTIYF
TRBV4-1	TRBD1	.	TRBJ2-7	TGCGCCAGCAGCCAAGATCCGGGACAGGGGTTTTACGAGCAGTACTTC	CASSQDPGQGFYEQYF
TRBV7-2	.	once	TRBJ1-1	TGTGCCAGCAGCTTACAGGGGATGAACACTGAAGCTTTCTTT	CASSLQGMNTEAFF
TRBV5-4	TRBD1	.	TRBJ1-1	TGTGCCAGCAGCATTGATTCACAGGGGTTCGCTGAAGCTTTCTTT	CASSIDSQGFAEAFF
TRBV5-1	.	.	TRBJ1-1	TGCGCCAGCAGCTCGAACACCGTGAACACTGAAGCTTTCTTT	CASSSNTVNTEAFF
TRBV18	TRBD2	once	TRBJ2-3	TGTGCCAGCTCCCCTTTCCCCTTGGCTAGCGGGGCGGAAAATACGCAGTATTTT	CASSPFPLASGAENTQYF
TRBV11-3	.	.	TRBJ1-1	TGTGCCAGCAGCTTAGTGGAGGGGACTGAAGCTTTCTTT	CASSLVEGTEAFF
TRBV11-2	.	once	TRBJ2-7	TGTGCCAGCAGCAACCCCCCGGTTGAGCAGTACTTC	CASSNPPVEQYF
TRBV28	.	.	TRBJ2-3	TGTGCCAGCAGTTTACATGGCGGGAGCACAGATACGCAGTATTTT	CASSLHGGSTDTQYF
TRBV27	TRBD1	.	TRBJ2-3	TGTGCCAGCACCCGGACAGGGTGGGGTACAGATACGCAGTATTTT	CASTRTGWGTDTQYF
TRBV2	.	.	TRBJ1-2	TGTGCCAGCAGTGAAGGGACACAGGGACGCGGCTACACCTTC	CASSEGTQGRGYTF
TRBV29-1	.	once	TRBJ1-2	TGCAGCGTTGCAGGGTGGCGAAATGGCTACACCTTC	CSVAGWRNGYTF
TRBV6-5	TRBD1	once	TRBJ2-2	TGTGCCAGCAGGGGACAGGGGCTGGCCGGGGAGCTGTTTTTT	CASRGQGLAGELFF
TRBV11-2	TRBD2	.	TRBJ2-2	TGTGCCAGCAGCCTTAGCGGGAGGGCCCCCGGGGAGCTGTTTTTT	CASSLSGRAPGELFF
TRBV24-1	TRBD2	.	TRBJ2-3	TGTGCCACCAGTGATTTAGCCAGCGGGATCGCAGATACGCAGTATTTT	CATSDLASGIADTQYF
TRBV10-3	.	.	TRBJ2-2	TGTGCCATCAGAGACGCAGGGTTCTTCGGGGAGCTGTTTTTT	CAIRDAGFFGELFF
TRBV3-1/TRBV3-2	.	.	TRBJ2-7	TGTGCCAGCAGCCAAGGAGGAGGGTATCGGGGAGAGCAGTACTTC	CASSQGGGYRGEQYF
TRBV29-1	TRBD1	.	TRBJ1-6	TGCAGCGCCCGACAGGGTAATTCACCCCTCCACTTT	CSARQGNSPLHF
TRBV19	TRBD1	.	TRBJ1-1	TGTGCCAGTAGTGGGGGGTTGACAGGGTCGGGCACTGAAGCTTTCTTT	CASSGGLTGSGTEAFF
TRBV5-1	.	.	TRBJ1-6	TGCGCCAGCAGCTTGTTGGGCAACGGATCACCCCTCCACTTT	CASSLLGNGSPLHF
TRBV7-2	TRBD1	once	TRBJ2-7	TGTGCCAGCAGCTTAGCGGGACAGGGTAGAGACGAGCAGTACTTC	CASSLAGQGRDEQYF
TRBV28	.	.	TRBJ1-2	TGTGCCAGCAGTTTACTGACAGGCCGTACAGGCTATGGCTACACCTTC	CASSLLTGRTGYGYTF
TRBV6-2/TRBV6-3	.	.	TRBJ1-5	TGTGCCAGCAGTTGGGGGGGTGATCAGCCCCAGCATTTT	CASSWGGDQPQHF
TRBV28	.	once	TRBJ1-5	TGTGCCAGCAGTTCCGGTCAGCCCCAGCATTTT	CASSSGQPQHF
TRBV28	TRBD2	.	TRBJ2-2	TGTGCCACGAACGGGGGGGCGAACACCGGGGAGCTGTTTTTT	CATNGGANTGELFF
TRBV30	.	.	TRBJ2-5	TGTGCCGGGCGACAGGAAGAGACCCAGTACTTC	CAGRQEETQYF
TRBV7-9	.	.	TRBJ2-6	TGTGCCAGCAGCTCTACAGGGTCTGGGGCCAACGTCCTGACTTTC	CASSSTGSGANVLTF
TRBV12-3/TRBV12-4	TRBD1	once	TRBJ2-7	TGTGCCAGCAGCCGGGACAGGGGCGACGAGCAGTACTTC	CASSRDRGDEQYF
TRBV11-2	TRBD1	few	TRBJ2-7	TGTGCCAGCAGCTTAGGGACAGGGGCCTACGAGCAGTACTTC	CASSLGTGAYEQYF
TRBV28	TRBD1	.	TRBJ1-1	TGTGCCAGCAGTTTAGGGACAGTGAACACTGAAGCTTTCTTT	CASSLGTVNTEAFF
TRBV30	TRBD1	.	TRBJ1-2	TGTGCCTGTACCTCGACAGGGGTGGGAGGCTACACCTTC	CACTSTGVGGYTF
TRBV5-1	TRBD1	.	TRBJ1-3	TGCGCCAGCAGCTTGGCCGGGACAGGAGGAGCTGGAAACACCATATATTTT	CASSLAGTGGAGNTIYF
TRBV9	TRBD1	few	TRBJ1-2	TGTGCCAGCAGCTTGCAGGGGGTCGGCTACACCTTC	CASSLQGVGYTF
TRBV12-5	.	.	TRBJ2-7	TGTGCTAGTGGCCGCGGAACCTACGAGCAGTACTTC	CASGRGTYEQYF
TRBV12-5	.	.	TRBJ1-2	TGTGCTAGTGGCCCCGAAGGGGAGGACGATGGCTACACCTTC	CASGPEGEDDGYTF
TRBV11-2	.	.	TRBJ1-2	TGTGCCAGCAGCTTCGAGGGTAACTATGGCTACACCTTC	CASSFEGNYGYTF
TRBV19	TRBD2	.	TRBJ2-7	TGTGCCAGTACCCGTAGCGGGAGTAGCTACGAGCAGTACTTC	CASTRSGSSYEQYF
TRBV28	.	.	TRBJ1-5	TGTGCCAGCAGTGAGGGCAATCAGCCCCAGCATTTT	CASSEGNQPQHF
TRBV30	.	.	TRBJ2-1	TGTGCCTGGAGGACTCCTAATGAGCAGTTCTTC	CAWRTPNEQFF
TRBV11-3	TRBD2	.	TRBJ2-2	TGTGCCAGCAGCCTCGGACTAGCGGGATCCACCGGGGAGCTGTTTTTT	CASSLGLAGSTGELFF
TRBV6-2/TRBV6-3	.	.	TRBJ1-4	TGTGCCAGCAGTGGACAGAATTTTCGAGAAAAACTGTTTTTT	CASSGQNFREKLFF
TRBV28	TRBD1	few	TRBJ1-5	TGTGCCAGCAGCTCTCCGGGACAGGGAAGAAGCAATCAGCCCCAGCATTTT	CASSSPGQGRSNQPQHF